This paragraph covers one T cell receptor beta chain sequence. The repertoire was sequenced with immunoSEQ multiplex PCR; TCRdb's copy has only in-frame clones and lacks some. The sample has 81,000 or so clones; approximately 92% are singletons. This entry is derived from a study of blood T cell repertoires in COVID-19. The germline CDR1 and CDR2 sequences are GTSNPN and SVGIG (reference sequence). The CDR3 length is 14 residues. V lost 2 bases to trimming and J lost 1 base, with 9 bases between them. V gene TRBV30 combines with J gene TRBJ1-5, with D uncertain. Sequencing was carried out using peripheral blood. This TCR was sampled from a woman aged 55-70 years with active COVID-19. In nucleotides, the CDR3 is TGTGCCTGGAGTATGCAAAGCAGCAATCAGCCCCAGCATTTT. As protein: CAWSMQSSNQPQHF.